This T cell receptor beta chain was observed in a study of blood T cell repertoires in COVID-19. Turning to the study itself: Italy, Spain and the United States were the sources of the convalescent and acute COVID-19 samples. From T cells, B-cell-depleted T cells, or PBMCs came the material, which was cDNA or gDNA.

Germline V gene lookup returns CDR1 MGHRA and CDR2 YSYEKL. The CDR3 length is 18 residues. V lost 1 base and J lost 5, with 21 bases in between. This clone has a handful of counts. Original data processing: Scientists estimated how many nucleated cells there were by amplifying reference gene primers. Profiling relied on immunoSEQ multiplex PCR, and the TCRdb table lists in-frame clones only, not all of them. The DNA was the basis for D and trimming; V, J and clone size are from that table. The sample yields roughly 60,000 clones, 78% seen once. The receptor was derived from a human donor in a cohort sampled during active COVID-19. V usage is TRBV4-1 and J usage is TRBJ1-5; possibly TRBD1 for D (5 bases). What was sequenced was peripheral blood. DNA for the CDR3: TGCGCCAGCAGCCAAGCAGGGATACAGGCCCCGGCGGATCAGCCCCAGCATTTT. Translated, it gives CASSQAGIQAPADQPQHF.